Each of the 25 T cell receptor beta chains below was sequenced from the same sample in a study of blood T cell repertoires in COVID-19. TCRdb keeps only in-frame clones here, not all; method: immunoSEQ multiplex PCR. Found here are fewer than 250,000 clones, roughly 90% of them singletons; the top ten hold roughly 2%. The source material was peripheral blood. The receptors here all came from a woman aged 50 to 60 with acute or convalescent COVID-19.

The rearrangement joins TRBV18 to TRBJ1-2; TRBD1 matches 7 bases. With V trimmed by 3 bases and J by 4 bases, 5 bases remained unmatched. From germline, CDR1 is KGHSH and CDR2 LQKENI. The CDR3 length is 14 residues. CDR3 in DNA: TGTGCCAGCTCACCTGGACAGGCCGTCTATGGCTACACCTTC. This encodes CASSPGQAVYGYTF.

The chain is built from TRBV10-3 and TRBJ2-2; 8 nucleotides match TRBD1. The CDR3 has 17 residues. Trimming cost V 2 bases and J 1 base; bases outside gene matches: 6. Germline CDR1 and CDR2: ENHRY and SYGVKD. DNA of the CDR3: TGTGCCATCAGTGAGGGCGGGGACAGGAGGAACACCGGGGAGCTGTTTTTT. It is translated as CAISEGGDRRNTGELFF.

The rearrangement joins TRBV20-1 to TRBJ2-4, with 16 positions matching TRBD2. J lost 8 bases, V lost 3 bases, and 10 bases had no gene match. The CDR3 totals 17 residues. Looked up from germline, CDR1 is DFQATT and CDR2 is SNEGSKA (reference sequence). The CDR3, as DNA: TGCAGTGCTAGTTATCCGGGACTAGCGGGAGGGGGGGACATTCAGTACTTC. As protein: CSASYPGLAGGGDIQYF.

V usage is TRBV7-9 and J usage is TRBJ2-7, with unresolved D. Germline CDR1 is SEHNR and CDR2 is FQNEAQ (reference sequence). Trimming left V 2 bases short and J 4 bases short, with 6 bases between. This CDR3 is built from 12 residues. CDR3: CASSLTPYEQYF. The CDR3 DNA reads TGTGCCAGCAGCTTAACTCCGTACGAGCAGTACTTC.

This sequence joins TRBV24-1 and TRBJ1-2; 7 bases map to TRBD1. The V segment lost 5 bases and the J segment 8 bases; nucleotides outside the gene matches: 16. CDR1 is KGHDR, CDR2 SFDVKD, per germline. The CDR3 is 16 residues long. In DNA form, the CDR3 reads TGTGCCACCAGTGGCTTGCTCCGGGACAGACAGTGGGGCTACACCTTC. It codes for CATSGLLRDRQWGYTF.

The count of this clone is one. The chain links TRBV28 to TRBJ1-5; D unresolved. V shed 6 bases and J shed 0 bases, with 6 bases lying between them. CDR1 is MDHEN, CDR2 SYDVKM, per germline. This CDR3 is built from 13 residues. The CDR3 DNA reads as TGTGCCAGCAGCCAGGTTAGCAATCAGCCCCAGCATTTT. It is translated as CASSQVSNQPQHF.

CDR3: CASSLGTGVTDTQYF. DNA of the CDR3: TGTGCCAGCAGTTTAGGGACAGGGGTGACAGATACGCAGTATTTT. This chain joins TRBV27 and TRBJ2-3, with 10 positions matching TRBD1. Unmatched junction bases numbered 2, after V lost 2 bases and J lost 3 bases. The CDR3 contains 15 residues. Per germline, CDR1 MNHEY and CDR2 SMNVEV (reference sequence).

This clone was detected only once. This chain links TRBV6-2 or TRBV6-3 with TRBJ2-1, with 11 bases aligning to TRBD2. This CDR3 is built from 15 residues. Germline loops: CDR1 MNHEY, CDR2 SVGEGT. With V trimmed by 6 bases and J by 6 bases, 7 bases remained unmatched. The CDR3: CASSLGTSGGNEQFF. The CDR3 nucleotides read TGTGCCAGCAGCCTCGGGACTAGCGGCGGCAATGAGCAGTTCTTC.

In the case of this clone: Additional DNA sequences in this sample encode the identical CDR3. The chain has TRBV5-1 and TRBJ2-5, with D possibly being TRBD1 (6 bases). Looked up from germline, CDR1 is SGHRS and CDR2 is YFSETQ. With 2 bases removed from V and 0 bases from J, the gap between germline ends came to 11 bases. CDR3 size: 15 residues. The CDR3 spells CASSFGQGYQETQYF. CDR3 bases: TGCGCCAGCAGCTTCGGGCAGGGGTACCAAGAGACCCAGTACTTC. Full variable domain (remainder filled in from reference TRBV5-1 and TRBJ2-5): KAGVTQTPRYLIKTRGQQVTLSCSPISGHRSVSWYQQTPGQGLQFLFEYFSETQRNKGNFPGRFSGRQFSNSRSEMNVSTLELGDSALYLCASSFGQGYQETQYFGPGTRLLVL.

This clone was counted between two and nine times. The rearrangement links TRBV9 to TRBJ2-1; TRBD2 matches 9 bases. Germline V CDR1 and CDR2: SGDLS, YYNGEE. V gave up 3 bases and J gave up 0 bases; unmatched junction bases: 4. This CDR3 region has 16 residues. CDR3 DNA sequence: TGTGCCAGCAGCGCCGAAGCGGGAGGCTCCTACAATGAGCAGTTCTTC. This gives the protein CASSAEAGGSYNEQFF.

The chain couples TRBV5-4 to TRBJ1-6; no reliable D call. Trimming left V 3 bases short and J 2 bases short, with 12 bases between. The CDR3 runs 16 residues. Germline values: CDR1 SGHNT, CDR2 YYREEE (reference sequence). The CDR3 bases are TGTGCCAGCAGCTGGGCCACTGGTACCTATAATTCACCCCTCCACTTT. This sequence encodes CASSWATGTYNSPLHF.

The CDR3 loop is CASSPGARNEQYF. The CDR3 DNA sequence: TGTGCCAGCAGTCCAGGGGCGAGGAACGAGCAGTACTTC. V gene TRBV6-5 combines with J gene TRBJ2-7; D possibly corresponds to TRBD1 (6 bases). Germline V gene data show CDR1 as MNHEY and CDR2 as SVGAGI. V dropped 5 bases and J dropped 5 bases, with 13 bases sitting between them. The CDR3 is 13 amino acids.

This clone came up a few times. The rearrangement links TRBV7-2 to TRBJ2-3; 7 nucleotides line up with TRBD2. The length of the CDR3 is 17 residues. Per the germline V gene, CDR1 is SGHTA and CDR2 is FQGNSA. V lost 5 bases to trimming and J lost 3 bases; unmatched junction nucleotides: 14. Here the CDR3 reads CASSPLGAGRGTDTQYF. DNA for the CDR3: TGTGCCAGCAGCCCCCTCGGAGCGGGGCGGGGGACAGATACGCAGTATTTT.

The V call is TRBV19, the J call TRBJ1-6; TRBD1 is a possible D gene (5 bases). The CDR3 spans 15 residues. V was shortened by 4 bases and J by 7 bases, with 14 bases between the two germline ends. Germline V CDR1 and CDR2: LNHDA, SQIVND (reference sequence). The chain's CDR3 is CASSTLGGANSPLHF. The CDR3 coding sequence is TGTGCCAGTAGTACCCTAGGAGGGGCCAATTCACCCCTCCACTTT.

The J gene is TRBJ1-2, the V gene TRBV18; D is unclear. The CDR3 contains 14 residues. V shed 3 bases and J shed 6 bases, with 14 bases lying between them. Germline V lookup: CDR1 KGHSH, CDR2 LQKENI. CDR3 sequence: CASSPLEVADGYTF. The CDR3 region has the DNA TGTGCCAGCTCACCGTTGGAGGTAGCAGATGGCTACACCTTC.

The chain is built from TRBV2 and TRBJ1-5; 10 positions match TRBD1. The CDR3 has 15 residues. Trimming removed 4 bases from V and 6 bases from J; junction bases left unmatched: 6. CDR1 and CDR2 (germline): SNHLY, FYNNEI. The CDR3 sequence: CASSGAGQGTQPQHF. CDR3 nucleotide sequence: TGTGCCAGCAGTGGGGCGGGACAGGGGACTCAGCCCCAGCATTTT.

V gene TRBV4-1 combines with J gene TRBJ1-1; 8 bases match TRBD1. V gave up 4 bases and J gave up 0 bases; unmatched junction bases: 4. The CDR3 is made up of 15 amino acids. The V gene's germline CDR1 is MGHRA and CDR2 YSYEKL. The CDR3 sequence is CASSPGQGLNTEAFF. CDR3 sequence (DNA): TGCGCCAGCAGCCCCGGACAGGGTTTGAACACTGAAGCTTTCTTT.

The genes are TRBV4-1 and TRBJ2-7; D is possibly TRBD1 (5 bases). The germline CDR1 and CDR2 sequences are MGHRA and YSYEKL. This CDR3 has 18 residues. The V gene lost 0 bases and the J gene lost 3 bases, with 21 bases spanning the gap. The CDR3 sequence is CASSQESVQWGGLYEQYF. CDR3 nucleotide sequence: TGCGCCAGCAGCCAAGAATCTGTTCAGTGGGGCGGTCTCTACGAGCAGTACTTC.

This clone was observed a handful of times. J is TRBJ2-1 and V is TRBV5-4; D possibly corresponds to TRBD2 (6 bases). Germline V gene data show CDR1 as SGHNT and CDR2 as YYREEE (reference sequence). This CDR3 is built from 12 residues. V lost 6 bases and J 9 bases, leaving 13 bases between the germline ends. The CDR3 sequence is CASTVEGIEQFF. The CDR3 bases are TGTGCCAGCACCGTGGAGGGGATTGAGCAGTTCTTC.

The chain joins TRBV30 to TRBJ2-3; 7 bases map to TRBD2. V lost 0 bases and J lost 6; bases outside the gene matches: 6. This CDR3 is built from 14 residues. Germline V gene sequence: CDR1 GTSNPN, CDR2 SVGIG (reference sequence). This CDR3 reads CAWSVSGTKDTQYF. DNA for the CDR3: TGTGCCTGGAGTGTAAGCGGGACCAAGGATACGCAGTATTTT.

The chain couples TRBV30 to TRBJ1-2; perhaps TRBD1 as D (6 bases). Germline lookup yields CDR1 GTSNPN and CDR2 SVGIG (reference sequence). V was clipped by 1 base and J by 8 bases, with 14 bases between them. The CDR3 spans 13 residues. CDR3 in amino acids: CAWSDREGWGYTF. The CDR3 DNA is TGTGCCTGGAGTGACAGGGAAGGCTGGGGCTACACCTTC.

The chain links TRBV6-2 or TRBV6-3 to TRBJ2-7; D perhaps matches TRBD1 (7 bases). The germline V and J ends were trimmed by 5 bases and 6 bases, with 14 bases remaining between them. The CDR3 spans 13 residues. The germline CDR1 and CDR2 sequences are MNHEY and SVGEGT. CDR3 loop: CASSTLQGGEQYF. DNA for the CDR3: TGTGCCAGCAGTACCCTCCAGGGGGGCGAGCAGTACTTC.

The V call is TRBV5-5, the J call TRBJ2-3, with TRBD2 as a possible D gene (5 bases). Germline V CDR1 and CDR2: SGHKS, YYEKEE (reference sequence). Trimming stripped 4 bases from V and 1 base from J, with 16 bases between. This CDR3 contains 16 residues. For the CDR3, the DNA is TGTGCCAGCAGCAGCCGGACCGGGATCCGCACAGATACGCAGTATTTT. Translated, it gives CASSSRTGIRTDTQYF. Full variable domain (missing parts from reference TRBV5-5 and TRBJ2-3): DAGVTQSPTHLIKTRGQQVTLRCSPISGHKSVSWYQQVLGQGPQFIFQYYEKEERGRGNFPDRFSARQFPNYSSELNVNALLLGDSALYLCASSSRTGIRTDTQYFGPGTRLTVL.

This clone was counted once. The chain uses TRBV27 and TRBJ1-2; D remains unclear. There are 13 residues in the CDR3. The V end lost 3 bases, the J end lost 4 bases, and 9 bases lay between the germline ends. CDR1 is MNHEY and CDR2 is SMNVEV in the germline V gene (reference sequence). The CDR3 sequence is CASSLEGTYGYTF. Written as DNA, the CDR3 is TGTGCCAGCAGTTTGGAGGGTACCTATGGCTACACCTTC.

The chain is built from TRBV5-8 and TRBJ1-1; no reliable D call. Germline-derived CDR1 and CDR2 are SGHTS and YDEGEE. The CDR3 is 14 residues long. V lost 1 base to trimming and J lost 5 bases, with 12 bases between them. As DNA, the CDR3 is TGTGCCAGCAGCTTGTTGCCAGGAGGGACTGAAGCTTTCTTT. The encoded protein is CASSLLPGGTEAFF. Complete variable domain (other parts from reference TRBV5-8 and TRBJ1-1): EAGVTQSPTHLIKTRGQQATLRCSPISGHTSVYWYQQALGLGLQFLLWYDEGEERNRGNFPPRFSGRQFPNYSSELNVNALELEDSALYLCASSLLPGGTEAFFGQGTRLTVV.